This T cell receptor beta chain was retrieved from a study of blood T cell repertoires in COVID-19. Trimming stripped 0 bases from V and 4 bases from J, with 13 bases between. Germline V lookup: CDR1 SGDLS, CDR2 YYNGEE. This CDR3 is built from 15 residues. TCRdb's table, derived via immunoSEQ multiplex PCR, lists solely in-frame clones and lacks some. Of around 100,000 clones detected, around 86% appear once; the ten largest clones hold roughly 4.5%. This clone came up many times. The material sequenced was peripheral blood. The TCR originated in a man in his forties with acute or convalescent COVID-19. The chain couples TRBV9 to TRBJ1-1; tentative D call: TRBD1 (6 bases). This CDR3 is CASSVGPGAITEAFF. The CDR3 nucleotides read TGTGCCAGCAGCGTAGGTCCAGGGGCCATCACTGAAGCTTTCTTT.